One and the same sample provided the 23 T cell receptor beta chains below, sequenced in a study of T cells after yellow fever vaccination. In TCRdb, the 5' RACE reads were re-called with MiXCR into one record per CDR3 protein. The profile shows 300,000 to 400,000 distinct CDR3 sequences, around 6.4% of them singletons. The source material was PBMCs, sampled 5 days after the yellow fever booster vaccination. The source of these receptors is a young man who received the YFV17D yellow fever vaccine.

Comment on this clonotype: One base away lies a much larger clone, so this may be a sequencing read error. The chain links TRBV7-9 to TRBJ2-7; 7 bases align to TRBD1. CDR3 size: 15 residues. Germline CDR1 is SEHNR and CDR2 is FQNEAQ (reference sequence). The CDR3 DNA sequence: TGTGACAGCAGCTTAGGGGGCGAAACGGCGTACGAGCAGTACTTC. This gives the protein CDSSLGGETAYEQYF. Full variable domain (outside the CDR3, taken from reference TRBV7-9 and TRBJ2-7): DTGVSQNPRHKITKRGQNVTFRCDPISEHNRLYWYRQTLGQGPEFLTYFQNEAQLEKSRLLSDRFSAERPKGSFSTLEIQRTEQGDSAMYLCDSSLGGETAYEQYFGPGTRLTVT.

In its sample, this clonotype was seen many times. The genes are TRBV7-2 and TRBJ2-3; 12 positions match TRBD2. With V trimmed by 2 bases and J by 5 bases, 5 bases remained unmatched. The CDR3 has 16 residues. CDR1 SGHTA and CDR2 FQGNSA come from the germline V gene. The CDR3 bases are TGTGCCAGCAGCTTATCTAGCGGGAGGGCGGGAGATACGCAGTATTTT. Encoded protein: CASSLSSGRAGDTQYF.

This clonotype was found a few times. The chain has TRBV23-1 and TRBJ2-7; 12 bases are shared with TRBD2. TRBV23-1 is given ORF status, its function remaining uncertain. The CDR3 runs to 21 residues. The V gene end was trimmed by 0 bases and the J gene end by 2 bases; junction bases not matched to a gene: 17. DNA for the CDR3: TGCGCCAGCAGTCAATCGCCCTCCCGTCTAGCGGGAGGGTTTACCCCCTACGAGCAGTACTTC. Protein: CASSQSPSRLAGGFTPYEQYF.

The chain is built from TRBV30 and TRBJ1-1, with a possible D match to TRBD1 (5 bases). Germline CDR1 is GTSNPN and CDR2 is SVGIG (reference sequence). This CDR3 has 15 residues. V lost 3 bases, J lost 5 bases, and 19 bases lay in between. The CDR3 region is CAWRYPRGGRTEAFF. In DNA form, the CDR3 reads TGTGCCTGGAGATATCCGAGGGGCGGGAGGACTGAAGCTTTCTTT.

With regard to this clonotype: A much larger clone lies a single base off, so this may be a read error. The chain links TRBV15 to TRBJ2-7; 12 bases are a match to TRBD2. This CDR3 comprises 15 residues. The germline CDR1 and CDR2 sequences are LNHNV and YYDKDF (reference sequence). The CDR3 DNA follows: TGTGCCACCAGCAGAACGACTAGCGGGGGCTACGAGCCGTACTTC. It translates to CATSRTTSGGYEPYF.

This chain connects TRBV6-2 or TRBV6-3 to TRBJ2-2, with 8 bases identical to TRBD2. The CDR3 spans 19 residues. Germline V gene sequence: CDR1 MNHEY, CDR2 SVGEGT. The V and J ends lost 6 bases and 1 base, in that order; junction bases with no gene match: 16. The CDR3 region is CASSHRASGRERNTGELFF. The CDR3 DNA sequence: TGTGCCAGCAGCCACCGGGCCAGCGGGAGAGAAAGGAACACCGGGGAGCTGTTTTTT.

This clonotype was seen only a few times. The rearrangement joins TRBV20-1 to TRBJ2-3; 9 bases map to TRBD2. The CDR3 has 15 amino acids. Germline trimming cut 3 bases from V and 1 base from J; bases unmatched to any gene: 5. Germline V gene data show CDR1 as DFQATT and CDR2 as SNEGSKA (reference sequence). The CDR3 DNA follows: TGCAGTGCTAGTGCGACTAGCGGACGCACAGATACGCAGTATTTT. Protein: CSASATSGRTDTQYF.

The gene calls are TRBV15 and TRBJ2-1, with 7 bases lining up with TRBD2. Germline V gene data show CDR1 as LNHNV and CDR2 as YYDKDF (reference sequence). The CDR3 has 16 amino acids. V was clipped by 1 base and J by 4 bases; unmatched bases: 7. CDR3 amino acids: CATSRGGGVSYNEQFF. In nucleotides, the CDR3 is TGTGCCACCAGCAGAGGGGGGGGAGTTAGTTACAATGAGCAGTTCTTC.

At least ten counts were recorded for this clonotype. J is TRBJ2-4 and V is TRBV5-1; D is possibly TRBD1 (6 bases). V was trimmed by 0 bases and J by 7 bases, leaving 8 bases between them. Germline V gene sequence: CDR1 SGHRS, CDR2 YFSETQ. This CDR3 spans 13 amino acids. CDR3 sequence: CASSLEGVNIQYF. The DNA of the CDR3 is TGCGCCAGCAGCTTGGAGGGGGTTAACATTCAGTACTTC.

This clonotype was counted many times. This chain joins TRBV10-3 and TRBJ2-5; D perhaps matches TRBD2 (6 bases). The V gene lost 8 bases and the J gene lost 7 bases, with 14 bases spanning the gap. The germline V gene encodes CDR1 ENHRY and CDR2 SYGVKD. The CDR3 length is 12 residues. The CDR3 spells CAIRSGGGTQYF. The DNA of the CDR3 is TGTGCCATCCGTAGTGGGGGAGGGACCCAGTACTTC.

J is TRBJ2-7 and V is TRBV7-2; D is possibly TRBD2 (6 bases). V gave up 2 bases and J gave up 5 bases, with 16 bases separating them. CDR1 is SGHTA, CDR2 FQGNSA, per germline. The CDR3 contains 15 residues. CDR3 loop: CASSLSSGVLNEQYF. DNA of the CDR3: TGTGCCAGCAGCTTAAGTTCGGGAGTACTGAACGAGCAGTACTTC.

This chain links TRBV5-1 with TRBJ2-2, with 8 bases lining up with TRBD1. Germline-derived CDR1 and CDR2 are SGHRS and YFSETQ. The CDR3 loop spans 15 amino acids. J was trimmed by 1 base and V by 6 bases; bases with no gene match: 5. CDR3 region: CASNQGALNTGELFF. The CDR3 nucleotides are TGCGCCAGCAACCAGGGGGCACTGAACACCGGGGAGCTGTTTTTT.

Worth noting for this clonotype: This sequence may be a read error, since a much larger clone differs from it by one base. The chain carries TRBV7-8 and TRBJ2-5; possibly TRBD1 for D (5 bases). Germline CDR1 reads SGHVS; CDR2 reads FQNEAQ. The CDR3 contains 13 residues. The CDR3 sequence is CASNRQTQETLYF. DNA of the CDR3: TGTGCCAGCAACCGACAGACTCAAGAGACCCTGTACTTC. Full variable domain (remainder filled in from reference TRBV7-8 and TRBJ2-5): GAGVSQSPRYKVAKRGQDVALRCDPISGHVSLFWYQQALGQGPEFLTYFQNEAQLDKSGLPSDRFFAERPEGSVSTLKIQRTQQEDSAVYLCASNRQTQETLYFGPGTRLLVL.

The sample holds many counts of this clonotype. The chain has TRBV12-3 or TRBV12-4 and TRBJ2-3; no reliable D call. Trimming took off 7 bases at V and 4 bases at J, with 15 bases between the two ends. This CDR3 is built from 14 residues. The CDR3 nucleotides read TGTGCCAGCACCTCGTTAGGAACCTCAGATACGCAGTATTTT. It codes for CASTSLGTSDTQYF.

This rearrangement joins TRBV5-6 to TRBJ1-1; 8 bases agree with TRBD1. The CDR3 is 18 amino acids. Germline V gives CDR1 SGHDT, CDR2 YYEEEE. Losses at the gene ends were 0 bases for V and 0 bases for J; bases not matched to a gene: 10. The CDR3 here is CASSLVRSGGLMNTEAFF. The DNA for the CDR3 is TGTGCCAGCAGCTTGGTTCGGTCAGGGGGCTTGATGAACACTGAAGCTTTCTTT.

The chain carries TRBV5-1 and TRBJ2-2; D is uncertain. This CDR3 has 15 residues. Germline loops: CDR1 SGHRS, CDR2 YFSETQ. Trimming removed 3 bases from V and 2 bases from J, with 11 bases in between. The CDR3 region has the DNA TGCGCCAGCAGCTACGAGAGAGGAAACACCGGGGAGCTGTTTTTT. It specifies CASSYERGNTGELFF.

This clonotype came up many times. The rearrangement joins TRBV19 to TRBJ2-3; the D gene is possibly TRBD1 (7 bases). CDR1 is LNHDA and CDR2 is SQIVND in the germline V gene (reference sequence). The CDR3 has 13 residues. Between the trimmed V and J ends, which lost 5 bases and 4 bases, there was a span of 10 bases. The CDR3 reads CASSARGADTQYF. CDR3 coding DNA: TGTGCCAGTAGTGCCAGGGGGGCAGATACGCAGTATTTT.

V is TRBV2 and J is TRBJ1-5; 7 positions agree with TRBD1. The V gene end was trimmed by 3 bases and the J gene end by 0 bases; junction bases not matched to a gene: 2. This CDR3 contains 15 residues. The germline V gene has CDR1 SNHLY and CDR2 FYNNEI. The DNA for the CDR3 is TGTGCCAGCAGTGACGGACAGGCTAGCAATCAGCCCCAGCATTTT. This translates into CASSDGQASNQPQHF.

This clonotype was recorded many times. The V gene is TRBV30, the J gene TRBJ1-4, with D unresolved. V lost 4 bases and J lost 8, with 14 bases in between. This CDR3 contains 13 residues. The V gene's germline CDR1 is GTSNPN and CDR2 SVGIG (reference sequence). CDR3 DNA: TGTGCCTGGAAGTTCAGTATTTCAGAAAAACTGTTTTTT. It encodes CAWKFSISEKLFF. Drawing the rest from reference TRBV30 and TRBJ1-4, the complete variable domain is SQTIHQWPATLVQPVGSPLSLECTVEGTSNPNLYWYRQAAGRGLQLLFYSVGIGQISSEVPQNLSASRPQDRQFILSSKKLLLSDSGFYLCAWKFSISEKLFFGSGTQLSVL.

In its sample, this clonotype was seen a few times. The CDR3 region has the DNA TGTGCCAGCAGCGGGGCTTACACTGAAGCTTTCTTT. Protein product: CASSGAYTEAFF. V usage is TRBV7-9 and J usage is TRBJ1-1, with D tentatively TRBD1 (5 bases). V lost 5 bases, J lost 3 bases, and 7 bases lay in between. Germline loops: CDR1 SEHNR, CDR2 FQNEAQ (reference sequence). The CDR3 covers 12 residues.

The chain recombines TRBV7-2 with TRBJ1-2; the match to TRBD1 covers 9 bases. Germline assignment: CDR1 SGHTA and CDR2 FQGNSA. Trimming at V came to 5 bases and at J to 8 bases, leaving 12 bases not matched to a gene. The CDR3 extends over 15 amino acids. Here the CDR3 DNA reads TGTGCCAGCAGCCCTCCGGGACAGGGTATCTCGGGCTACACCTTC. Its translation is CASSPPGQGISGYTF.

Many counts were recorded for this clonotype. The chain carries TRBV5-8 and TRBJ2-1; a weak D match, TRBD2 (5 bases). The CDR3 consists of 17 residues. Looked up from germline, CDR1 is SGHTS and CDR2 is YDEGEE. With 1 base removed from V and 6 bases from J, the gap between germline ends came to 20 bases. The CDR3, as DNA: TGTGCCAGCAGCTTGACCCGGGATTTAGGGTTTACCAATGAGCAGTTCTTC. The encoded protein is CASSLTRDLGFTNEQFF.

This clonotype showed up just a few times. The chain has TRBV19 and TRBJ2-6; D gene ambiguous. Germline lookup yields CDR1 LNHDA and CDR2 SQIVND (reference sequence). The CDR3 extends over 16 amino acids. The V end lost 5 bases, the J end lost 0 bases, and 11 bases lay between the germline ends. In DNA, the CDR3 is TGTGCCAGTAGTCCCCAGGTTTTCTCTGGGGCCAACGTCCTGACTTTC. Translated, it gives CASSPQVFSGANVLTF.